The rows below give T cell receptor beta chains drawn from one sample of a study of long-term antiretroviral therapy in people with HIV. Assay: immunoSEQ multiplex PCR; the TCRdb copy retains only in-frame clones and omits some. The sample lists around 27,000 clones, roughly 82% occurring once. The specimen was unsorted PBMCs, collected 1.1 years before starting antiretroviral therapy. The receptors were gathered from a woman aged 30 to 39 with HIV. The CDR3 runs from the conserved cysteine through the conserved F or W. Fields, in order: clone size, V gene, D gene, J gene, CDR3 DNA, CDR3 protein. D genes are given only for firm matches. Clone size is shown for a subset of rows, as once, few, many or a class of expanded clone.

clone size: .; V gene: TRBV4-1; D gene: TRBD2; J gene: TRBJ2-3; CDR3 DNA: TGCGCCAGCAGCCAGCCGGGACTAGCGGGTTACACAGATACGCAGTATTTT; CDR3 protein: CASSQPGLAGYTDTQYF
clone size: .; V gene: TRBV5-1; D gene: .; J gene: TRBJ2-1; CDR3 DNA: TGCGCCAGCAGCTGGGGTGCGGGTGGTTTAGGCAATGAGCAGTTCTTC; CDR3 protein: CASSWGAGGLGNEQFF
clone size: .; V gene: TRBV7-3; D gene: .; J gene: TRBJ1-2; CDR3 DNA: TGTGCCAGCAGCTTAAACGGGAGAGTCGAGGAGGGCTACACCTTC; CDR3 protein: CASSLNGRVEEGYTF
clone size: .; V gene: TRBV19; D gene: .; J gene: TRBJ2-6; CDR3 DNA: TGTGCCAGTATCGGACTCCCTACTGGGGCCAACGTCCTGACTTTC; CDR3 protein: CASIGLPTGANVLTF
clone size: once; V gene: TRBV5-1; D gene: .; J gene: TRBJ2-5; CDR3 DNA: TGCGCCAGCAGCCGAACTGGGACGGCACAAGAGACCCAGTACTTC; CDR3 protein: CASSRTGTAQETQYF
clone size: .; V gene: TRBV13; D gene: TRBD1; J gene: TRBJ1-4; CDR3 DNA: TGTGCCAGCAGCTTAGCCCGACAGGGGAATGAAAAACTGTTTTTT; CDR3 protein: CASSLARQGNEKLFF
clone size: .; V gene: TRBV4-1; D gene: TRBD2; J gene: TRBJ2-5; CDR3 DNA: TGCGCCAGCAGCCAAGGGGGCGGGAGAGAGACCCAGTACTTC; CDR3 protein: CASSQGGGRETQYF
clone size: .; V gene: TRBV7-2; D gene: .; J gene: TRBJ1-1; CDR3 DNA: TGTGCCAGCAGCTTTCCAGAAACTGAAGCTTTCTTT; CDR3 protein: CASSFPETEAFF
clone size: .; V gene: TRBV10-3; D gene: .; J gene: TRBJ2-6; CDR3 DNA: TGTGCCATCAGTCAATTTACTGGGGCCAACGTCCTGACTTTC; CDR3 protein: CAISQFTGANVLTF
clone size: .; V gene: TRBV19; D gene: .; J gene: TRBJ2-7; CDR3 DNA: TGTGCCAGTAGTGCAGGGTATCCTACCTACGAGCAGTACTTC; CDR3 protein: CASSAGYPTYEQYF
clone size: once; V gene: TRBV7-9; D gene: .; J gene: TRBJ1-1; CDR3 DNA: TGTGCCAGCAGCTGGGGCAGCATGAACACTGAAGCTTTCTTT; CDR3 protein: CASSWGSMNTEAFF
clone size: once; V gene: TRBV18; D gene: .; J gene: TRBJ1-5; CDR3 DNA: TGTGCCAGCTCACTCGGGGCTGGGGAAAATCAGCCCCAGCATTTT; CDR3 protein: CASSLGAGENQPQHF
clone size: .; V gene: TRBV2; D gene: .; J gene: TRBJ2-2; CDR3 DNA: TGTGCCACCAAAAATCTGCCCGCGAACACCGGGGAGCTGTTTTTT; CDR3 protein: CATKNLPANTGELFF
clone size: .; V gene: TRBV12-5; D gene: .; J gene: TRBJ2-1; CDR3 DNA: TGTGCTAGTGGTTTGGACTCACAGGTTTACAATGAGCAGTTCTTC; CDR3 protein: CASGLDSQVYNEQFF
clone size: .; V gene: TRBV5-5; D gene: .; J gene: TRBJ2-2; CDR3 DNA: TGTGCCAGCAGCTTGGTGGCCATCACCGGGGAGCTGTTTTTT; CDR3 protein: CASSLVAITGELFF
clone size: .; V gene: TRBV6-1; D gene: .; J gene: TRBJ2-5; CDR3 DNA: TGTGCTAAGCAGGGGGGGGGCATCGCAGAGACCCAGTACTTC; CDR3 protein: CAKQGGGIAETQYF
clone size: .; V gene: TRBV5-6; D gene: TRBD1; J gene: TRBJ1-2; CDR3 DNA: TGTGCCAGCAGTTACCGACAGGGGTTTAAGGGCTACACCTTC; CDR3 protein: CASSYRQGFKGYTF
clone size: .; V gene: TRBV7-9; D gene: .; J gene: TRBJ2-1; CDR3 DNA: TGTGCCAGCAGCCCGCCCAGGGGCAATGAGCAGTTCTTC; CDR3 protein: CASSPPRGNEQFF
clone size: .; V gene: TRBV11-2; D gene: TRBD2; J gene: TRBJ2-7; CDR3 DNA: TGTGCCAGCAGCTTATGGCGGGGGGCCGACTCCTACGAGCAGTACTTC; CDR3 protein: CASSLWRGADSYEQYF
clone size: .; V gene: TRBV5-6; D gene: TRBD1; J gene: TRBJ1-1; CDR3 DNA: TGTGCCAGCAGCGGGACAGGCCCGGGGGCTTTCTTT; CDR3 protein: CASSGTGPGAFF
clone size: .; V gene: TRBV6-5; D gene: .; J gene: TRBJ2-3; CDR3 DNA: TGTGCCAGCAGTTTAATCCGGAGCACCTCAGATACGCAGTATTTT; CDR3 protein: CASSLIRSTSDTQYF
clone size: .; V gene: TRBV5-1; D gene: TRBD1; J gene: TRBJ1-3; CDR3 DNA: TGCGCCAGCAGCTTGGAACTACAGGGGGCGAGCACAGGAAACACCATATATTTT; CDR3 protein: CASSLELQGASTGNTIYF
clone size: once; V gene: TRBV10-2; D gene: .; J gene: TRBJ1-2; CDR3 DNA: TGCGCCAGCAGCTTCGTAAGAGCGGACCAGGTGAGCTATGGCTACACCTTC; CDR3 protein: CASSFVRADQVSYGYTF
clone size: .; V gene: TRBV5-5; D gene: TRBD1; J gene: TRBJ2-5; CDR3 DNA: TGTGCCAGCAGCCGGGACAGAAAAGAGACCCAGTACTTC; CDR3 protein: CASSRDRKETQYF
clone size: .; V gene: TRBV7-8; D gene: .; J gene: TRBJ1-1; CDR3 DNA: TGTGCCAGCAGCTTAAGGGGCTTGAACACTGAAGCTTTCTTT; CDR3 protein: CASSLRGLNTEAFF
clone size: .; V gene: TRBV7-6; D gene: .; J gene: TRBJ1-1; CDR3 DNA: TGTGCCAGCAGCTTAGAGTGGTCGATGAACACTGAAGCTTTCTTT; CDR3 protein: CASSLEWSMNTEAFF
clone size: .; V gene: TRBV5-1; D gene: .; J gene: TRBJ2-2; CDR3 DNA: TGCGCCAGCAGCCCCGGTCTAACGGGTGAAATCGGGGAGCTGTTTTTT; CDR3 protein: CASSPGLTGEIGELFF
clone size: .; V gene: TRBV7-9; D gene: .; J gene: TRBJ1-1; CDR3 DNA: TGTGCCAGCAGCTTAGATGGGGGGAACACTGAAGCTTTCTTT; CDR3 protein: CASSLDGGNTEAFF
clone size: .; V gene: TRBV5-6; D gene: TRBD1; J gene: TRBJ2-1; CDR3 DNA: TGTGCCAGCAGTTCCGCTCGGGACAGGGGGCGTCGTAATGAGCAGTTCTTC; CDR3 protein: CASSSARDRGRRNEQFF
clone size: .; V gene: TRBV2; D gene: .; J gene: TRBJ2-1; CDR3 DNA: TGTGCCAGCAGTGACGGGGGTGAGCAGTTCTTC; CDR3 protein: CASSDGGEQFF
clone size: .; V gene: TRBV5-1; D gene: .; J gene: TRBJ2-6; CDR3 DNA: TGCGCCAGCGCATCAGGGATTAGCTCTGGGGCCAACGTCCTGACTTTC; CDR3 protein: CASASGISSGANVLTF
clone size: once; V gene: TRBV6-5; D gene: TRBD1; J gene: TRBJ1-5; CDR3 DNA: TGTGCCAGCAGCCCCCGCGGGACAGTCAATCAGCCCCAGCATTTT; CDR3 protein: CASSPRGTVNQPQHF
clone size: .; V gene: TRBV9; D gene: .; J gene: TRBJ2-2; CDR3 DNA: TGTGCCAGCAGCGCGAACCCGAACACCGGGGAGCTGTTTTTT; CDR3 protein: CASSANPNTGELFF
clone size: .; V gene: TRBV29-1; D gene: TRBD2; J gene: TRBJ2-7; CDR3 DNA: TGCAGCGGGGGAGTGGTAGCGGGGAACTCCTACGAGCAGTACTTC; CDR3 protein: CSGGVVAGNSYEQYF
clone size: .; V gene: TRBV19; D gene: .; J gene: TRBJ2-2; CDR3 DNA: TGTGCCAGTAGTAATCTAATGGGGTCCCGGAAGACCGGGGAGCTGTTTTTT; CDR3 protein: CASSNLMGSRKTGELFF
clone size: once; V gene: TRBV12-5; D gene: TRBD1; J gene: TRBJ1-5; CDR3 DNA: TGTGCTAGTGGTTTGTATCTCGGGACAGGGGTTAATCAGCCCCAGCATTTT; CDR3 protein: CASGLYLGTGVNQPQHF